This T cell receptor beta chain was identified in a study of long-term antiretroviral therapy in people with HIV. Whole-study findings and limits: Unavailable data included ART adherence, viral resistance and therapy changes (switches in treatment). Collection of the blood took place between about 2004 and 2018. The ART regimens in use then may have been less effective than current ones. HIV repertoires covered narrower CDR3 length ranges than controls did. Pre-ART expanded clones dominated the repertoire at every time point.

The run of the v3.0 immunoSEQ assay was at survey level. Sequencing was performed with immunoSEQ multiplex PCR; in TCRdb, only in-frame clones are kept and a portion is missing. The sample includes 30,000 to 45,000 clones, 75% to 85% of them seen just once. Notes on this clone: Its antigen is unidentified.

V trimming: 7 bases; J trimming: 4 bases; junction bases outside the gene matches: 4. Germline V gives CDR1 MGHDK, CDR2 SYGVNS. The CDR3 runs to 14 residues. This chain joins TRBV25-1 and TRBJ2-1, with 10 positions matching TRBD1. The TCR originated in a man aged 30-40 years with HIV. Material: unsorted PBMCs, obtained 3.4 years after starting antiretroviral therapy. CDR3 coding DNA: TGTGCCAGCACCCGGACAGGGGGGTACAATGAGCAGTTCTTC. Translated, it gives CASTRTGGYNEQFF.